This T cell receptor beta chain was sequenced for a study of identical twins. Whole-study results and caveats: Abundant beta clonotypes from cord blood had fewer insertions, unlike memory repertoires, which showed none.

Carrying unique molecular identifiers, the cDNA also gained a universal primer site through template switching. One entry per CDR3 protein, called by TCRdb with MiXCR from the 5' RACE reads. The data contain 650,000 to 750,000 distinct CDR3 sequences, over 20% of them singletons. About this clonotype itself: Its antigen is unidentified. One end of the junction fails to match germline, which may point to a read error.

Germline V gene data show CDR1 as ENHRY and CDR2 as SYGVKD. This CDR3 spans 14 amino acids. These data also formed part of another study, on T cells expressing NK-cell markers.

This clonotype was obtained from a woman between 18 and 29 years old in good health. The rearrangement joins TRBV10-3 to TRBJ2-3, with 7 bases that match TRBD2. Sequenced input: PBMCs. DNA for the CDR3: TGTTCCATCAGTTACGGACTAGAAGCAGATACGCAGTATTTT. Protein sequence: CSISYGLEADTQYF.